Below are 17 T cell receptor beta chains sequenced from a single sample in a study of naive and memory T cell subsets. Study-wide points: A few larger clonotypes appeared in naive repertoires, especially CD8, possibly memory cells re-expressing CD45RA.

No antigen has been identified for these receptors. An equimolar mix of two oligonucleotides served as the beta constant-region primer for TRBC1 and TRBC2. Four rounds of PCR amplified the ligated cDNA using nested alpha and beta constant-region primers plus SP2. MiXCR, run by TCRdb on the UMI-ligation and nested PCR reads, gives a single entry per CDR3 protein. Of approximately 100,000 distinct CDR3 sequences listed, about 14% are singletons. What was sequenced was naive CD8+ T cells from blood. The origin of the receptors is a human donor in good health.

This clonotype was recorded a few times. The chain is built from TRBV2 and TRBJ2-1; 7 bases line up with TRBD2. V dropped 7 bases and J dropped 6; count of bases not matched to a gene: 3. Germline lookup yields CDR1 SNHLY and CDR2 FYNNEI. The length of the CDR3 is 12 residues. This CDR3 reads CASTTSSNEQFF. In DNA, the CDR3 is TGTGCCAGCACGACTAGCAGCAATGAGCAGTTCTTC.

The V and J genes are TRBV28 and TRBJ1-5; D remains ambiguous. The CDR3 has 14 amino acids. From germline, CDR1 is MDHEN and CDR2 SYDVKM. V was clipped by 8 bases and J by 5 bases, with 16 bases between them. The CDR3 DNA reads TGTGCCAGCGAGGTAGGCAACATGGATCAGCCCCAGCATTTT. Protein sequence: CASEVGNMDQPQHF.

This clonotype was counted between two and nine times. The chain uses TRBV7-2 and TRBJ2-3, with 10 bases fitting TRBD2. V gave up 5 bases and J gave up 0 bases; unmatched junction bases: 2. The CDR3 is 15 amino acids. Germline V gene data show CDR1 as SGHTA and CDR2 as FQGNSA. The CDR3 sequence: CASSRTSGSTDTQYF. For the CDR3, the DNA is TGTGCCAGCAGCCGGACTAGCGGAAGCACAGATACGCAGTATTTT.

The V gene is TRBV28, the J gene TRBJ1-4; weak D call: TRBD1 (6 bases). The germline gives CDR1 MDHEN, CDR2 SYDVKM. Trimming left V 5 bases short and J 8 bases short, with 24 bases between. The length of the CDR3 is 17 residues. The DNA of the CDR3 is TGTGCCAGCAGTAACTCTAATCAAAGGACAGACCCAGAAAAACTGTTTTTT. Protein product: CASSNSNQRTDPEKLFF.

This chain uses TRBV5-5 with TRBJ1-5; weak D call: TRBD1 (6 bases). This CDR3 has 16 amino acids. With 4 bases removed from V and 0 bases from J, the gap between germline ends came to 14 bases. CDR1 and CDR2 from the germline V gene are SGHKS and YYEKEE (reference sequence). The CDR3 coding sequence is TGTGCCAGCAGCCTCTTGGGGGGCCTTAGCAATCAGCCCCAGCATTTT. Its protein is CASSLLGGLSNQPQHF.

This clonotype was detected only a few times. The chain joins TRBV9 to TRBJ2-5; no definite D call. V shed 0 bases and J shed 5 bases, with 14 bases lying between them. The CDR3 is 15 residues long. The germline CDR1 and CDR2 sequences are SGDLS and YYNGEE. CDR3 in amino acids: CASSVVADPQETQYF. DNA of the CDR3: TGTGCCAGCAGCGTAGTGGCAGACCCCCAGGAGACCCAGTACTTC.

Only a few counts were recorded for this clonotype. The chain joins TRBV6-2 or TRBV6-3 to TRBJ1-1; D unclear. V was trimmed by 11 bases and J by 5 bases, leaving 18 bases between them. CDR3 length equals 13 residues. Germline CDR1 is MNHEY and CDR2 is SVGEGT. The CDR3 reads CASIPGGGTEAFF. CDR3 in DNA: TGTGCCTCCATCCCAGGAGGAGGGACTGAAGCTTTCTTT.

The rearrangement joins TRBV2 to TRBJ2-3, with a tentative D call TRBD2 (5 bases). CDR3 length equals 15 residues. Germline CDR1 SNHLY, CDR2 FYNNEI. V was pared by 6 bases and J by 7 bases, with 20 bases between. CDR3 bases: TGTGCCAGCAGAAGCATTAAGGACTTTCCTAATACGCAGTATTTT. Amino acids: CASRSIKDFPNTQYF.

The genes are TRBV4-3 and TRBJ2-7; 7 nucleotides line up with TRBD2. CDR1 is LGHNA and CDR2 is YSLEER in the germline V gene. This CDR3 region has 14 residues. V gave up 1 base and J gave up 5 bases; unmatched junction bases: 5. Here the CDR3 reads CASSQALTSDEQYF. Here the CDR3 DNA reads TGCGCCAGCAGCCAAGCGCTTACTAGCGACGAGCAGTACTTC.

The chain employs TRBV15 and TRBJ2-2; 8 nucleotides line up with TRBD1. CDR1 and CDR2 from the germline V gene are LNHNV and YYDKDF (reference sequence). CDR3 length: 12 residues. Trimming removed 8 bases from V and 6 bases from J; junction bases left unmatched: 2. Here the CDR3 DNA reads TGTGCCACCGAACAGGGGGCCGGGGAGCTGTTTTTT. The encoded protein is CATEQGAGELFF.

The chain has TRBV7-8 and TRBJ2-1; 8 bases match TRBD1. Germline V gene lookup returns CDR1 SGHVS and CDR2 FQNEAQ. With V trimmed by 5 bases and J by 4 bases, 7 bases remained unmatched. The CDR3 is 15 amino acids. CDR3 DNA sequence: TGTGCCAGCAGCCCACCCGGGACAGGTTACAATGAGCAGTTCTTC. Translation: CASSPPGTGYNEQFF.

The V call is TRBV19, the J call TRBJ2-2; no definite D call. The CDR3 covers 14 residues. Germline loops: CDR1 LNHDA, CDR2 SQIVND (reference sequence). V was clipped by 2 bases and J by 6 bases, with 10 bases between them. CDR3 protein: CASSIYTFSGELFF. The CDR3 DNA is TGTGCCAGTAGTATATACACCTTCTCCGGGGAGCTGTTTTTT.

The chain recombines TRBV27 with TRBJ1-1, with a possible D match to TRBD1 (5 bases). The CDR3 covers 12 residues. V lost 5 bases and J 7 bases, leaving 11 bases between the germline ends. Germline V gene lookup returns CDR1 MNHEY and CDR2 SMNVEV (reference sequence). CDR3 protein: CASSTWGSEAFF. CDR3 nucleotides: TGTGCCAGCAGTACCTGGGGCAGTGAAGCTTTCTTT.

The rearrangement uses TRBV18 and TRBJ1-6, with unresolved D. Germline assignment: CDR1 KGHSH and CDR2 LQKENI. The CDR3 is 16 residues long. Trimming pared 4 bases from V and 4 bases from J, leaving 14 bases between. CDR3 in amino acids: CASSLHEDPYNSPLHF. CDR3 DNA sequence: TGTGCCAGCTCACTCCACGAAGACCCGTATAATTCACCCCTCCACTTT.

As to this clonotype: A much bigger clone sits one base away, suggesting this may be a read error. The chain has TRBV14 and TRBJ1-2; D call uncertain. Trimming cost V 0 bases and J 2 bases, with 16 bases left between them. Germline assignment: CDR1 SGHDN and CDR2 FVKESK. The CDR3 is made up of 17 amino acids. In DNA, the CDR3 is TGTGCCAGCAGCCAAGAGATTGGTTCATCCCCCAACTATGGCTACACCTTC. This sequence encodes CASSQEIGSSPNYGYTF.

This clonotype was recorded a few times. This chain links TRBV19 with TRBJ2-2; D is unclear. V shed 3 bases and J shed 6 bases, with 11 bases lying between them. CDR1 and CDR2 (germline): LNHDA, SQIVND (reference sequence). The CDR3 runs to 14 residues. The DNA of the CDR3 is TGTGCCAGTAGTATCGGCCTCAGTGCCGGGGAGCTGTTTTTT. This translates into CASSIGLSAGELFF.

This clonotype was counted a few times. The rearrangement uses TRBV5-1 and TRBJ2-5, with 9 bases fitting TRBD2. The CDR3 runs 16 residues. V shed 1 base and J 2 bases; nucleotides not matched to a gene: 6. Germline-derived CDR1 and CDR2 are SGHRS and YFSETQ. This CDR3 is CASSLWRGGAQETQYF. In nucleotides, the CDR3 is TGCGCCAGCAGCTTGTGGCGCGGGGGGGCACAAGAGACCCAGTACTTC. Variable domain in full (rest from reference TRBV5-1 and TRBJ2-5): KAGVTQTPRYLIKTRGQQVTLSCSPISGHRSVSWYQQTPGQGLQFLFEYFSETQRNKGNFPGRFSGRQFSNSRSEMNVSTLELGDSALYLCASSLWRGGAQETQYFGPGTRLLVL.